The 15 T cell receptor beta chains given below trace back to one sample, sequenced in a study of cytomegalovirus exposure and HLA in healthy donors. Both 60 Vbeta primers and 13 Jbeta primers went into the PCR. Sequencing was performed with immunoSEQ multiplex PCR; in TCRdb, only in-frame clones are kept and a portion is missing. The data show more than 65,000 clones, roughly 69% seen once. The material sequenced was PBMCs. The origin of the receptors is a woman in her forties or fifties in good health and CMV-seropositive.

The chain has TRBV15 and TRBJ1-3; unclear D gene. Germline V gene lookup returns CDR1 LNHNV and CDR2 YYDKDF (reference sequence). This CDR3 spans 17 amino acids. V lost 0 bases and J 2 bases, leaving 14 bases between the germline ends. The CDR3 bases are TGTGCCACCAGCAGAGATCTCGGGAATAGGGCTGGAAACACCATATATTTT. Translated, it gives CATSRDLGNRAGNTIYF.

This chain connects TRBV11-2 to TRBJ1-1, with D hard to call. This CDR3 has 13 residues. Trimming pared 2 bases from V and 3 bases from J, leaving 7 bases between. The germline CDR1 and CDR2 sequences are SGHAT and FQNNGV. The CDR3 loop reads CASSLRPDTEAFF. DNA for the CDR3: TGTGCCAGCAGCTTACGCCCGGACACTGAAGCTTTCTTT.

A few counts support this clone. The chain combines TRBV9 with TRBJ2-5; 7 bases are shared with TRBD2. The V segment lost 0 bases and the J segment 5 bases; nucleotides outside the gene matches: 7. The CDR3 is made up of 15 amino acids. Germline-derived CDR1 and CDR2 are SGDLS and YYNGEE. CDR3 DNA sequence: TGTGCCAGCAGCGTAGGCGGGACTACTAGGGAGACCCAGTACTTC. Its translation: CASSVGGTTRETQYF.

The rearrangement uses TRBV6-5 and TRBJ1-4; 7 bases align to TRBD1. With 5 bases clipped from V and 4 bases from J, the junction kept 7 bases outside the gene matches. The CDR3 consists of 15 residues. The V gene's germline CDR1 is MNHEY and CDR2 SVGAGI. CDR3 residues: CASSLRQGINEKLFF. The CDR3 region has the DNA TGTGCCAGCAGTCTCCGACAGGGAATTAATGAAAAACTGTTTTTT.

Only a few counts were recorded for this clone. The CDR3 region is CASSLGQINTEAFF. In nucleotides, the CDR3 is TGCGCCAGCAGCCTGGGACAGATCAACACTGAAGCTTTCTTT. The V and J genes are TRBV5-1 and TRBJ1-1, with 7 bases lining up with TRBD1. The length of the CDR3 is 14 residues. With V trimmed by 4 bases and J by 2 bases, 5 bases remained unmatched. Germline V lookup: CDR1 SGHRS, CDR2 YFSETQ.

The J gene is TRBJ2-7, the V gene TRBV6-5, with 7 nucleotides matching TRBD1. CDR1 MNHEY and CDR2 SVGAGI come from the germline V gene. The CDR3 loop spans 14 amino acids. Trimming removed 10 bases from V and 5 bases from J; junction bases left unmatched: 14. The CDR3: CATGFGQVRHEQYF. CDR3 in DNA: TGTGCCACCGGGTTCGGACAGGTGAGGCACGAGCAGTACTTC.

The chain couples TRBV28 to TRBJ1-3; 10 nucleotides agree with TRBD1. Trimming took 6 bases from V and 7 from J; bases not matched to a gene: 15. CDR3 size: 17 residues. Germline CDR1 reads MDHEN; CDR2 reads SYDVKM. CDR3 DNA sequence: TGTGCCAGCAGGTTCGGTTTGGGACAGGGGATAAGTAACACCATATATTTT. This translates into CASRFGLGQGISNTIYF.

The gene calls are TRBV11-2 and TRBJ2-5, with TRBD2 identical over 10 bases. This CDR3 is 15 amino acids long. Germline CDR1 reads SGHAT; CDR2 reads FQNNGV. V trimming: 5 bases; J trimming: 6 bases; junction bases outside the gene matches: 9. CDR3 loop: CASSPSGGTQKTQYF. CDR3 DNA: TGTGCCAGCAGCCCTAGCGGGGGTACTCAAAAGACCCAGTACTTC.

This chain joins TRBV11-1 and TRBJ2-1; D is possibly TRBD2 (5 bases). The V gene's germline CDR1 is SGHAT and CDR2 FQDESV (reference sequence). V lost 0 bases to trimming and J lost 7 bases, with 7 bases between them. The CDR3 sequence is 13 residues long. CDR3 nucleotides: TGTGCCAGCAGCTTAGCTGGGAGTAATGAGCAGTTCTTC. Encoded protein: CASSLAGSNEQFF.

The rearrangement links TRBV27 to TRBJ1-4; 8 bases align to TRBD1. This CDR3 spans 14 amino acids. In germline, CDR1 is MNHEY, CDR2 SMNVEV (reference sequence). The ends lost 6 bases at V and 8 bases at J; junction bases unmatched: 8. The CDR3 region is CASRETGDMEKLFF. The CDR3 nucleotides are TGTGCCAGCAGGGAGACAGGGGATATGGAAAAACTGTTTTTT.

This clone was counted between two and nine times. This sequence joins TRBV5-4 and TRBJ2-3, with TRBD1 matching 7 bases. V dropped 3 bases and J dropped 4; count of bases not matched to a gene: 8. The germline CDR1 and CDR2 sequences are SGHNT and YYREEE (reference sequence). This CDR3 comprises 15 residues. DNA of the CDR3: TGTGCCAGCAGCTCAAGGGGGCCCCCTCCAGATACGCAGTATTTT. This codes for CASSSRGPPPDTQYF.

V usage is TRBV5-6 and J usage is TRBJ1-2; D is ambiguous. Germline CDR1 and CDR2: SGHDT and YYEEEE. Trimming pared 4 bases from V and 5 bases from J, leaving 12 bases between. This CDR3 region has 13 residues. The CDR3 region is CASSPGLSYGYTF. CDR3 coding DNA: TGTGCCAGCAGCCCGGGTCTAAGTTATGGCTACACCTTC.

The chain recombines TRBV5-1 with TRBJ2-7, with D possibly TRBD2 on 5 matching bases. CDR3 length: 15 residues. Germline-derived CDR1 and CDR2 are SGHRS and YFSETQ. The V end was cut by 2 bases, the J end by 0 bases, with 12 bases between. The DNA of the CDR3 is TGCGCCAGCAGCTTTCTGGTAGAGGGCTCCTACGAGCAGTACTTC. It translates to CASSFLVEGSYEQYF.

The V call is TRBV5-4, the J call TRBJ2-3; a possible D gene is TRBD2 (6 bases). Germline lookup yields CDR1 SGHNT and CDR2 YYREEE (reference sequence). This CDR3 spans 14 amino acids. Trimming took off 5 bases at V and 6 bases at J, with 16 bases between the two ends. The CDR3 DNA reads as TGTGCCAGCAGTAACGGCCGGGGGATGGATACGCAGTATTTT. Translating gives CASSNGRGMDTQYF.

V gene TRBV25-1 combines with J gene TRBJ1-2; D is perhaps TRBD1 (6 bases). In germline, CDR1 is MGHDK, CDR2 SYGVNS. The CDR3 spans 13 residues. V was shortened by 3 bases and J by 8 bases, with 13 bases between the two germline ends. The CDR3 sequence: CASSELAGVGYTF. The CDR3 DNA sequence: TGTGCCAGCAGTGAGCTAGCAGGGGTAGGCTACACCTTC.